This T cell receptor (beta chain) originates from a study of regulatory dendritic cells for organ transplantation. Study-wide background: On day 6, the dendritic cells were exposed to LPS.

The CDR3 sequence is 21 residues long. Germline assignment: CDR1 SGHRS and CDR2 YFSETQ. V dropped 5 bases and J dropped 3; count of bases not matched to a gene: 25. Using immunoSEQ multiplex PCR, the repertoire was profiled, and TCRdb retains in-frame clones only, with some absent. This sample carries roughly 4,200 clones, 60% of them seen once, and the ten largest clones take 15% to 20%. This clone was recorded a few times. Its target is unknown. Sorted subsets were CFSE-labeled and cultured less than 6 days with allogeneic dendritic cells. Sequencing used memory CD8+ T cells from blood cultured with regulatory dendritic cells. The subset denotes: CD45RO+ memory T cells. This receptor was obtained from a human donor in good health. This chain connects TRBV5-1 to TRBJ2-3; 9 bases are shared with TRBD2. The CDR3 DNA follows: TGCGCCAGCAGACCATACCCCAATCCAAGTCTAGCGGGGACGGAAACAGATACGCAGTATTTT. Its protein is CASRPYPNPSLAGTETDTQYF.